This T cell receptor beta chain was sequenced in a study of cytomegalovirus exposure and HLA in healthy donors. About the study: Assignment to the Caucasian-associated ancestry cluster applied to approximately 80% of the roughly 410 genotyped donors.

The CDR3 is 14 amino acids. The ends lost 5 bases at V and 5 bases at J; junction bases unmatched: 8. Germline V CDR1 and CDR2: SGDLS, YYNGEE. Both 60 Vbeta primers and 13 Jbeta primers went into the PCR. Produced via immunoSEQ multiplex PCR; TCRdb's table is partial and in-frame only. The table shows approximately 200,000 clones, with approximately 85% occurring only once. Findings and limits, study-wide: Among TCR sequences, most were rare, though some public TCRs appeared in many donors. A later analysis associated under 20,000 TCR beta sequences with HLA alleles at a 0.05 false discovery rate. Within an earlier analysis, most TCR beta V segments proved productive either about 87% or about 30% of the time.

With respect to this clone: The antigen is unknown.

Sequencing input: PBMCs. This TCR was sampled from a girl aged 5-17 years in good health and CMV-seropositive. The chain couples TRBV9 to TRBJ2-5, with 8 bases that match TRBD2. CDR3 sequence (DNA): TGTGCCAGCAGTTTTACGGGGGGGCTGGAGACCCAGTACTTC. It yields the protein CASSFTGGLETQYF.